The 2 T cell receptor beta chains listed next were all sequenced from one sample in a study of cytomegalovirus exposure and HLA in healthy donors. The study ran its PCR with 60 Vbeta and 13 Jbeta primers. Method: immunoSEQ multiplex PCR; TCRdb's copy keeps in-frame clones and lacks some. The data contain some 100,000 clones, over 65% of them singletons. The sequenced sample consisted of PBMCs. These receptors all stem from a female donor in good health and CMV-seronegative.

The rearrangement uses TRBV6-4 and TRBJ2-1, with TRBD2 matching 8 bases. The V segment lost 2 bases and the J segment 5 bases; nucleotides outside the gene matches: 8. This CDR3 is built from 16 residues. CDR1 and CDR2 (germline): MRHNA, SNTAGT. DNA of the CDR3: TGTGCCAGCAGTGACGGGGGAACTAGCGGACACAATGAGCAGTTCTTC. This gives the protein CASSDGGTSGHNEQFF.

The CDR3 spells CASSPSGLAGNTDTQYF. DNA of the CDR3: TGTGCCAGCAGTCCTTCCGGACTAGCGGGGAACACAGATACGCAGTATTTT. The J gene is TRBJ2-3, the V gene TRBV27; 12 bases are a match to TRBD2. With 5 bases clipped from V and 2 bases from J, the junction kept 8 bases outside the gene matches. Germline loops: CDR1 MNHEY, CDR2 SMNVEV (reference sequence). CDR3 size: 17 residues.